A selection of T cell receptor beta chains follows, all from one sample in a study of OX40 agonist ivuxolimab in advanced cancers. Sequencing was performed with immunoSEQ multiplex PCR; in TCRdb, only in-frame clones are kept and a portion is missing. The sample shows tens of thousands of clones, 85% to 90% of them seen only once. The sample was CD4+ or CD8+ T cells sorted from blood, taken in a trial of the OX40 agonist ivuxolimab. The origin of the receptors is an adult with an advanced solid tumor such as melanoma, head and neck, liver or kidney cancer. The CDR3 runs from the conserved cysteine through the conserved F or W. A D gene is named only where the DNA matches it firmly. Expanded clones are given a class, and other clones once, few, many or no size at all.

len: 16
abundance: once
d_gene: -
j_gene: TRBJ2-1
v_gene: TRBV6-6
CDR3aa: CASSYSRGWDFNQQFF
CDR3nt: TGTGCCAGCAGTTACTCAAGGGGATGGGATTTTAATCAGCAGTTCTTC

len: 13
abundance: -
d_gene: TRBD1
j_gene: TRBJ1-4
v_gene: TRBV2
CDR3aa: CARSTGRWEKLFF
CDR3nt: TGTGCCAGATCGACAGGGCGGTGGGAAAAACTGTTTTTT

len: 13
abundance: -
d_gene: -
j_gene: TRBJ2-7
v_gene: TRBV5-1
CDR3aa: CASSLGDVYEQYF
CDR3nt: TGCGCCAGCAGCTTGGGGGACGTGTACGAGCAGTACTTC

len: 15
abundance: -
d_gene: -
j_gene: TRBJ1-2
v_gene: TRBV5-4
CDR3aa: CASRSFGSSDYGYTF
CDR3nt: TGTGCCAGCAGGAGTTTTGGGTCTTCGGACTATGGCTACACCTTC

len: 12
abundance: -
d_gene: -
j_gene: TRBJ2-1
v_gene: TRBV18
CDR3aa: CASSPADPGQFF
CDR3nt: TGTGCCAGCTCACCGGCGGACCCTGGGCAGTTCTTC

len: 15
abundance: -
d_gene: -
j_gene: TRBJ2-7
v_gene: TRBV5-8
CDR3aa: CASSFRGALSYEQYF
CDR3nt: TGTGCCAGCAGCTTTCGGGGGGCCCTATCCTACGAGCAGTACTTC

len: 14
abundance: once
d_gene: -
j_gene: TRBJ2-1
v_gene: TRBV7-3
CDR3aa: CASSLNPSPWEQFF
CDR3nt: TGTGCCAGCAGCTTAAACCCCTCCCCATGGGAGCAGTTCTTC

len: 12
abundance: -
d_gene: -
j_gene: TRBJ1-4
v_gene: TRBV28
CDR3aa: CATGNTNEKLFF
CDR3nt: TGTGCCACCGGTAATACTAATGAAAAACTGTTTTTT

len: 15
abundance: once
d_gene: TRBD2
j_gene: TRBJ2-4
v_gene: TRBV7-9
CDR3aa: CASSLGLAGGNIQYF
CDR3nt: TGTGCCAGCAGCCTTGGACTAGCGGGGGGGAACATTCAGTACTTC

len: 14
abundance: -
d_gene: TRBD2
j_gene: TRBJ2-7
v_gene: TRBV11-2
CDR3aa: CASSYGLAGYEQYF
CDR3nt: TGTGCCAGCAGCTACGGACTAGCGGGCTACGAGCAGTACTTC

len: 17
abundance: -
d_gene: TRBD1
j_gene: TRBJ2-4
v_gene: TRBV29-1
CDR3aa: CSVEGTGGSLAKNIQYF
CDR3nt: TGCAGCGTTGAAGGGACAGGGGGGTCCCTTGCCAAAAACATTCAGTACTTC

len: 15
abundance: -
d_gene: -
j_gene: TRBJ1-3
v_gene: TRBV5-1
CDR3aa: CASSLDLSSGNTIYF
CDR3nt: TGCGCCAGCAGCTTGGATCTCAGCTCTGGAAACACCATATATTTT

len: 16
abundance: -
d_gene: -
j_gene: TRBJ2-1
v_gene: TRBV6-6
CDR3aa: CASSYSADPGYNEQFF
CDR3nt: TGTGCCAGCAGTTACTCGGCTGACCCGGGGTACAATGAGCAGTTCTTC

len: 14
abundance: -
d_gene: -
j_gene: TRBJ1-5
v_gene: TRBV19
CDR3aa: CASSTLSGGQPQHF
CDR3nt: TGTGCCAGTAGTACTCTGTCGGGGGGTCAGCCCCAGCATTTT

len: 13
abundance: -
d_gene: -
j_gene: TRBJ2-7
v_gene: TRBV15
CDR3aa: CATSRDQASEQYF
CDR3nt: TGTGCCACCAGCAGAGATCAGGCTAGCGAGCAGTACTTC

len: 14
abundance: -
d_gene: -
j_gene: TRBJ2-7
v_gene: TRBV29-1
CDR3aa: CSVNLGTPSYEQYF
CDR3nt: TGCAGCGTCAACCTCGGGACACCCAGCTACGAGCAGTACTTC

len: 12
abundance: -
d_gene: -
j_gene: TRBJ1-3
v_gene: TRBV2
CDR3aa: CATGISGNTIYF
CDR3nt: TGTGCCACTGGGATCTCTGGAAACACCATATATTTT

len: 17
abundance: -
d_gene: TRBD2
j_gene: TRBJ2-3
v_gene: TRBV7-8
CDR3aa: CASSLGGAGGGTDTQYF
CDR3nt: TGTGCCAGCAGCTTAGGGGGCGCGGGAGGGGGCACAGATACGCAGTATTTT

len: 14
abundance: once
d_gene: -
j_gene: TRBJ2-2
v_gene: TRBV28
CDR3aa: CASRSWADTGELFF
CDR3nt: TGTGCCAGCAGGAGTTGGGCAGACACCGGGGAGCTGTTTTTT

len: 14
abundance: -
d_gene: -
j_gene: TRBJ2-3
v_gene: TRBV6-6
CDR3aa: CASREVGSTDTQYF
CDR3nt: TGTGCCAGCAGAGAGGTCGGCAGCACAGATACGCAGTATTTT

len: 15
abundance: few
d_gene: -
j_gene: TRBJ2-7
v_gene: TRBV7-2
CDR3aa: CASSLAGAKSYEQYF
CDR3nt: TGTGCCAGCAGCTTAGCAGGGGCGAAATCCTACGAGCAGTACTTC

len: 15
abundance: -
d_gene: TRBD1
j_gene: TRBJ1-5
v_gene: TRBV7-2
CDR3aa: CASSPRTGVGQPQHF
CDR3nt: TGTGCCAGCAGCCCCAGGACAGGGGTCGGTCAGCCCCAGCATTTT

len: 15
abundance: -
d_gene: TRBD1
j_gene: TRBJ1-5
v_gene: TRBV18
CDR3aa: CASSDQGQGNQPQHF
CDR3nt: TGTGCCAGCTCGGACCAAGGACAGGGAAATCAGCCCCAGCATTTT

len: 14
abundance: medium-sized
d_gene: -
j_gene: TRBJ2-7
v_gene: TRBV7-3
CDR3aa: CASSFSGGLAEQYF
CDR3nt: TGTGCCAGCAGCTTTTCTGGGGGGCTAGCCGAGCAGTACTTC